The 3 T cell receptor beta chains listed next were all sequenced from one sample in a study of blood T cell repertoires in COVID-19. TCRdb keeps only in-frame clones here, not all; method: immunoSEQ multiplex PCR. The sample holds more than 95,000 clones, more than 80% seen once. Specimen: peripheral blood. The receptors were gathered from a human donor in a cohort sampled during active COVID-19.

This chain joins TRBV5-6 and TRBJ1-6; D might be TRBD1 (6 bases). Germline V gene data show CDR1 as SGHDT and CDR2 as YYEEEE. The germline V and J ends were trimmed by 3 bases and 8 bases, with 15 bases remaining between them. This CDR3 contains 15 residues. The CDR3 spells CASSSRLDSDSPLHF. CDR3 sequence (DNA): TGTGCCAGCAGCTCCCGTTTGGACAGCGATTCACCCCTCCACTTT.

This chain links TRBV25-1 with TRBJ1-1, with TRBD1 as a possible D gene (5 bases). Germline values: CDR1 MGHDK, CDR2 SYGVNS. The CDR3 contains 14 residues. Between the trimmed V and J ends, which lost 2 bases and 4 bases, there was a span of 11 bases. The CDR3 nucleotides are TGTGCCAGCAGTGAACAGGGTTACGGCACTGAAGCTTTCTTT. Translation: CASSEQGYGTEAFF.

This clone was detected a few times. The CDR3 spells CASSLEGQGVSPLHF. CDR3 bases: TGCGCCAGCAGCTTGGAGGGACAGGGCGTTTCACCCCTCCACTTT. This rearrangement joins TRBV5-1 to TRBJ1-6; 9 bases agree with TRBD1. The CDR3 extends over 15 amino acids. J was trimmed by 9 bases and V by 0 bases; bases with no gene match: 4. The V gene's germline CDR1 is SGHRS and CDR2 YFSETQ.